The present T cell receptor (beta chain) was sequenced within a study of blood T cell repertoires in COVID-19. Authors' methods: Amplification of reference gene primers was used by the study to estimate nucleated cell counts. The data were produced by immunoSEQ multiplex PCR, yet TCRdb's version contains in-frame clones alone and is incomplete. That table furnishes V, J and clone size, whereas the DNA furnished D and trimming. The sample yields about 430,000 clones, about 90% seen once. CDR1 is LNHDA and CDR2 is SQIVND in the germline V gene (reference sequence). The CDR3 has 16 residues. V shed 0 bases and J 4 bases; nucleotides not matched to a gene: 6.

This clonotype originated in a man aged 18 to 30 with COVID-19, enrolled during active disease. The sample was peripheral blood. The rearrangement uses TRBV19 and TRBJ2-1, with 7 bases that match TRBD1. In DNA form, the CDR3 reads TGTGCCAGTAGTATAGAAGGGACAGAGGGATACAATGAGCAGTTCTTC. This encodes CASSIEGTEGYNEQFF.